This TCR beta chain was documented in a study of blood T cells in healthy people across ages. For the second PCR, which ran for 7 to 11 cycles, a sample-barcoded 5' primer and a J-beta primer mix were used. TCRdb ran MiXCR on the 5' RACE reads and lists one entry per CDR3 protein. Of approximately 760,000 distinct CDR3 sequences listed, around a quarter are singletons. This CDR3 has 16 amino acids. Germline CDR1 is SGDLS and CDR2 is YYNGEE. Worth noting for this clonotype: At one end the junction does not follow the germline gene, possibly because of a read error.

Separately, the same data were catalogued under a study of T cells of mothers and their children.

The chain recombines TRBV9 with TRBJ2-2; 8 nucleotides line up with TRBD2. The specimen was blood. This clonotype originated in a boy between 10 and 17 years old in good health. The CDR3 nucleotides are TGTGCCGGCAGCCCCAAGCGGGAGAGAAACACCGGGGAGCTGTTTTTT. It yields the protein CAGSPKRERNTGELFF.